The next 18 T cell receptor beta chains were all read from a single sample in a study of cytotoxic CD8 clonotypes in ibrutinib-treated CLL. Produced via immunoSEQ multiplex PCR; TCRdb's table is partial and in-frame only. The sample consists of about 130,000 clones, more than 75% of them appearing once. Sequences were derived from PBMCs, sampled after 24 months of ibrutinib treatment. These receptors originate from a human donor with chronic lymphocytic leukemia.

The chain recombines TRBV19 with TRBJ1-3; D gene uncertain. The CDR3 length is 15 residues. Deletions cut 7 bases from V and 11 bases from J, with 24 bases between. CDR1 is LNHDA, CDR2 SQIVND, per germline (reference sequence). CDR3 residues: CASTPSVERGWAIYF. DNA for the CDR3: TGTGCCAGTACCCCCAGCGTGGAGAGAGGATGGGCCATATATTTT.

This chain links TRBV9 with TRBJ2-7; no definite D call. Per germline, CDR1 SGDLS and CDR2 YYNGEE. This CDR3 region has 13 residues. V lost 0 bases and J 3 bases, leaving 7 bases between the germline ends. In DNA form, the CDR3 reads TGTGCCAGCAGCGTAGATCCCCGCTACGAGCAGTACTTC. It codes for CASSVDPRYEQYF. The whole variable domain, remainder taken from reference TRBV9 and TRBJ2-7, is DSGVTQTPKHLITATGQRVTLRCSPRSGDLSVYWYQQSLDQGLQFLIQYYNGEERAKGNILERFSAQQFPDLHSELNLSSLELGDSALYFCASSVDPRYEQYFGPGTRLTVT.

This sequence joins TRBV9 and TRBJ2-7; TRBD1 or TRBD2 may be the D gene (5 bases each). Per the germline V gene, CDR1 is SGDLS and CDR2 is YYNGEE. CDR3 length: 15 residues. Trimming stripped 0 bases from V and 1 base from J, with 11 bases between. For the CDR3, the DNA is TGTGCCAGCAGCGTAGGGGGGACCGAATCCTACGAGCAGTACTTC. Translated, it gives CASSVGGTESYEQYF.

This chain uses TRBV4-1 with TRBJ1-5; D unclear. Germline values: CDR1 MGHRA, CDR2 YSYEKL. The CDR3 loop spans 15 amino acids. V lost 0 bases and J 5 bases, leaving 11 bases between the germline ends. CDR3 region: CASSQDRATHQPQHF. The CDR3 nucleotides read TGCGCCAGCAGCCAAGATCGGGCGACCCATCAGCCCCAGCATTTT.

The sample holds a few counts of this clone. The CDR3 spells CASSRGLQAYNEQFF. The CDR3 DNA reads TGTGCCAGCAGCCGGGGACTCCAGGCCTACAATGAGCAGTTCTTC. The V and J genes are TRBV11-3 and TRBJ2-1; tentative D call: TRBD2 (6 bases). Trimming removed 5 bases at V and 2 bases at J, with 13 bases between. The length of the CDR3 is 15 residues. CDR1 and CDR2 from the germline V gene are SGHNT and YENEEA.

The table lists this clone with a count of one. The chain combines TRBV6-5 with TRBJ1-1; D might be TRBD1 (6 bases). The CDR3 runs 13 residues. Between the trimmed V and J ends, which lost 6 bases and 4 bases, there was a span of 12 bases. Germline values: CDR1 MNHEY, CDR2 SVGAGI. The CDR3 loop is CASSRGPRTEAFF. CDR3 sequence (DNA): TGTGCCAGCAGCAGGGGTCCCCGCACTGAAGCTTTCTTT.

The chain uses TRBV6-1 and TRBJ2-7, with 7 bases aligning to TRBD1. The CDR3 is 13 residues long. Germline CDR1 is MNHNS and CDR2 is SASEGT. Trimming at V came to 5 bases and at J to 6 bases, leaving 7 bases not matched to a gene. The CDR3: CASSTLQGFEQYF. The CDR3 DNA follows: TGTGCCAGCAGTACCTTACAGGGGTTCGAGCAGTACTTC.

The chain employs TRBV6-5 and TRBJ1-2; a weak D match, TRBD1 (5 bases). Between the trimmed V and J ends, which lost 6 bases and 6 bases, there was a span of 14 bases. Looked up from germline, CDR1 is MNHEY and CDR2 is SVGAGI. This CDR3 region has 13 residues. CDR3 DNA sequence: TGTGCCAGCAGCCACCCCGGGACCAATGGCTACACCTTC. This translates into CASSHPGTNGYTF.

The genes are TRBV11-3 and TRBJ2-5; 8 positions agree with TRBD1. Trimming took 3 bases from V and 5 from J; bases not matched to a gene: 8. This CDR3 spans 15 amino acids. CDR1 is SGHNT, CDR2 YENEEA, per germline. The CDR3 DNA follows: TGTGCCAGCAGCTTCGGGACAGGCCCACGGGAGACCCAGTACTTC. Protein product: CASSFGTGPRETQYF.

The chain has TRBV25-1 and TRBJ2-3, with D perhaps matching TRBD2 (6 bases). The CDR3 length is 14 residues. Looked up from germline, CDR1 is MGHDK and CDR2 is SYGVNS. The V gene lost 1 base and the J gene lost 4 bases, with 9 bases spanning the gap. The CDR3 region has the DNA TGTGCCAGCAGTGAATTCCTAGCGCCAGATACGCAGTATTTT. It is translated as CASSEFLAPDTQYF.

This clone was observed a single time. CDR3 in amino acids: CAIVRSSTDTQYF. DNA for the CDR3: TGTGCCATCGTTCGATCTAGCACAGATACGCAGTATTTT. V and J are TRBV10-3 and TRBJ2-3; D not certain. The CDR3 length is 13 residues. The V and J ends lost 8 bases and 0 bases respectively, with 9 bases between them. Germline V gene lookup returns CDR1 ENHRY and CDR2 SYGVKD.

In this sample, this clone turned up a few times. The genes are TRBV2 and TRBJ2-3; the D gene is possibly TRBD2 (6 bases). Trimming removed 2 bases from V and 0 bases from J, with 9 bases in between. The germline CDR1 and CDR2 sequences are SNHLY and FYNNEI. The CDR3 sequence is 15 residues long. This chain's CDR3 is CASSELAASTDTQYF. In nucleotides, the CDR3 is TGTGCCAGCAGTGAATTAGCGGCTAGCACAGATACGCAGTATTTT.

The chain is built from TRBV30 and TRBJ1-5, with 8 bases aligning to TRBD1. Trimming took 2 bases from V and 0 from J; bases not matched to a gene: 3. The CDR3 is 15 amino acids. Germline CDR1 GTSNPN, CDR2 SVGIG (reference sequence). As DNA, the CDR3 is TGTGCCTGGAGTCCTGGGACAGGTAGCAATCAGCCCCAGCATTTT. Protein product: CAWSPGTGSNQPQHF. Using reference TRBV30 and TRBJ1-5 for the parts outside the CDR3, the full variable domain is SQTIHQWPATLVQPVGSPLSLECTVEGTSNPNLYWYRQAAGRGLQLLFYSVGIGQISSEVPQNLSASRPQDRQFILSSKKLLLSDSGFYLCAWSPGTGSNQPQHFGDGTRLSIL.

The chain links TRBV4-3 to TRBJ2-1; 9 nucleotides line up with TRBD2. In germline, CDR1 is LGHNA, CDR2 YSLEER. J lost 7 bases, V lost 0 bases, and 4 bases had no gene match. The CDR3 is 15 residues long. DNA for the CDR3: TGCGCCAGCAGCCAAGAATGGCGGGGGGGTAATGAGCAGTTCTTC. It codes for CASSQEWRGGNEQFF.

The chain has TRBV6-1 and TRBJ2-3, with TRBD2 matching 7 bases. The trim removed 4 bases at V and 9 bases at J, leaving 10 bases unmatched. The CDR3 sequence is 14 residues long. The germline V gene encodes CDR1 MNHNS and CDR2 SASEGT. DNA of the CDR3: TGTGCCAGCAGTGCGACGACTAGCCCCGGAACGCAGTATTTT. Translating it yields CASSATTSPGTQYF.

The J gene is TRBJ2-1, the V gene TRBV5-1, with D possibly TRBD2 on 5 matching bases. Between the trimmed V and J ends, which lost 2 bases and 7 bases, there was a span of 13 bases. This CDR3 is 14 amino acids long. The germline V gene has CDR1 SGHRS and CDR2 YFSETQ. This chain's CDR3 is CASSFSGRGNEQFF. The CDR3 coding sequence is TGCGCCAGCAGCTTCTCGGGTCGGGGTAATGAGCAGTTCTTC.

The chain joins TRBV28 to TRBJ2-7, with 8 bases matching TRBD1. Germline V gene data show CDR1 as MDHEN and CDR2 as SYDVKM. The CDR3 has 13 residues. V trimming: 6 bases; J trimming: 4 bases; junction bases outside the gene matches: 5. DNA for the CDR3: TGTGCCAGCAGACCAGGGGGCGCGTACGAGCAGTACTTC. As protein: CASRPGGAYEQYF.

This chain's CDR3 is CASSLARLAGVGDQYF. The DNA for the CDR3 is TGCGCCAGCAGCTTGGCCAGGCTAGCGGGAGTTGGTGACCAGTACTTC. The rearrangement joins TRBV5-1 to TRBJ2-5, with 10 bases that match TRBD2. V shed 0 bases and J 10 bases; nucleotides not matched to a gene: 12. CDR1 and CDR2 from the germline V gene are SGHRS and YFSETQ. The CDR3 sequence is 16 residues long.